The subject of this entry is one TCR beta chain. The record originates from a study of CD8 T cells in Susac syndrome. RNA, at about 0.45 to 1 ug, was reverse transcribed with random hexamers. Using its own MiXCR run on the immunoSEQ multiplex PCR reads, TCRdb lists one record per CDR3 protein. Of 100,000 or so distinct CDR3 sequences in the sample, 85% to 95% were seen once. The length of the CDR3 is 16 residues. Trimming shortened V by 5 bases and J by 1 base, and 16 bases separated the two germline ends. Source material: CD8+ T cells from PBMCs. The sequence derives from a human donor in good health. The chain links TRBV12-3 or TRBV12-4 to TRBJ2-3; D is unclear. This CDR3 reads CASSLNPSTGTDTQYF. CDR3 in DNA: TGTGCCAGCAGTCTCAACCCATCGACCGGCACAGATACGCAGTATTTT.